This TCR beta chain originates from a study of naive and memory T cell subsets. An oligonucleotide containing a UMI was ligated to the 3' end of TCR cDNA. Whole blood, 2.5 ml, came from adult healthy volunteers. Cells were not sorted; total RNA input targeted 1 to 1000 ng. V was clipped by 0 bases and J by 5 bases; unmatched bases: 7. This CDR3 is 15 amino acids long. Germline loops: CDR1 DFQATT, CDR2 SNEGSKA (reference sequence). Ligated cDNA underwent four rounds of PCR with nested alpha and beta constant region primers and SP2. TCRdb itself ran the 5' RACE reads through MiXCR, one entry per CDR3 protein. The data show roughly 48,000 distinct CDR3 sequences, about 4.8% seen once.

This clonotype was sampled from a female donor in good health. The chain combines TRBV20-1 with TRBJ2-3; 8 nucleotides line up with TRBD2. CDR3 protein: CSARDLAGGGDTQYF. The CDR3 coding sequence is TGCAGTGCTAGAGATCTGGCGGGAGGTGGAGATACGCAGTATTTT.